This entry lists 19 T cell receptor beta chains sequenced from one sample in a study of CD8 T cells in ankylosing spondylitis. TCRdb itself ran the 5' RACE reads through MiXCR, one entry per CDR3 protein. The sample yields 350,000 or so distinct CDR3 sequences, around a tenth seen once. Sequencing was done on a sample of blood, either unsorted or a sorted T cell fraction (not recorded which). The receptors derive from a female donor with ankylosing spondylitis or in good health (not recorded which).

The chain is built from TRBV7-9 and TRBJ1-1, with TRBD1 identical over 7 bases. The J segment lost 4 bases and the V segment lost 5 bases, leaving 10 bases of the junction unmatched. This CDR3 contains 15 residues. Germline V gene sequence: CDR1 SEHNR, CDR2 FQNEAQ (reference sequence). CDR3 loop: CASSLQTGLGTEAFF. CDR3 coding DNA: TGTGCCAGCAGCCTACAGACAGGGCTGGGCACTGAAGCTTTCTTT.

As for this clonotype: Given a much more abundant clone one base away, this may be a read error. J is TRBJ2-3 and V is TRBV7-2; 8 positions match TRBD2. The length of the CDR3 is 15 residues. CDR1 and CDR2 from the germline V gene are SGHTA and FQGNSA. With 5 bases clipped from V and 6 bases from J, the junction kept 10 bases outside the gene matches. The CDR3 region is CASSRQQRGRDTQYF. The CDR3 DNA reads as TGTGCCAGCAGCCGTCAACAGCGGGGGAGGGATACGCAGTATTTT. The full variable domain, with the rest looked up from reference TRBV7-2 and TRBJ2-3, is GAGVSQSPSNKVTEKGKDVELRCDPISGHTALYWYRQSLGQGLEFLIYFQGNSAPDKSGLPSDRFSAERTGGSVSTLTIQRTQQEDSAVYLCASSRQQRGRDTQYFGPGTRLTVL.

As regards this clonotype: It may be a read error: a sequence one base away is much more abundant. This chain links TRBV7-9 with TRBJ2-7, with a tentative D call TRBD2 (5 bases). Germline V gene sequence: CDR1 SEHNR, CDR2 FQNEAQ (reference sequence). The CDR3 consists of 14 residues. CDR3 bases: TGTGCCAGCAGCTTAGGCAGGCCCGACTACGAGCCGTACTTC. Its translation is CASSLGRPDYEPYF.

This clonotype was seen a few times. The chain joins TRBV27 to TRBJ1-1, with 7 bases matching TRBD1. V lost 6 bases and J lost 3; bases outside the gene matches: 10. The CDR3 length is 15 residues. Germline V gives CDR1 MNHEY, CDR2 SMNVEV (reference sequence). The CDR3 DNA follows: TGTGCCAGCAGCTTTACCACCAGGGGGTACACTGAAGCTTTCTTT. It translates to CASSFTTRGYTEAFF.

With respect to this clonotype: Just one base apart from a much larger clone, this may be a read error. The rearrangement links TRBV4-3 to TRBJ1-4, with D unclear. CDR1 is LGHNA and CDR2 is YSLEER in the germline V gene. The CDR3 runs 13 residues. CDR3 sequence reads: CASSPRENDKLFF. The CDR3 coding sequence is TGCGCCAGCAGCCCCCGGGAAAATGACAAACTGTTTTTT.

The chain's CDR3 is CASSVEPGVGNIQYF. CDR3 nucleotide sequence: TGTGCCAGCAGCGTAGAGCCCGGAGTGGGCAACATTCAGTACTTC. V usage is TRBV9 and J usage is TRBJ2-4; no clear D. Per the germline V gene, CDR1 is SGDLS and CDR2 is YYNGEE. The CDR3 consists of 15 residues. V gave up 0 bases and J gave up 7 bases, with 14 bases separating them.

This clonotype was found a few times. The chain couples TRBV5-5 to TRBJ2-2; the D is unclear. V was cut by 0 bases and J by 7 bases, with 4 bases left in between. Germline V lookup: CDR1 SGHKS, CDR2 YYEKEE (reference sequence). The CDR3 spans 12 residues. This CDR3 reads CASSLEIGELFF. In DNA, the CDR3 is TGTGCCAGCAGCTTGGAAATCGGGGAGCTGTTTTTT.

The genes are TRBV6-1 and TRBJ1-4; no clear D gene. V dropped 9 bases and J dropped 0 bases, with 14 bases sitting between them. CDR1 is MNHNS, CDR2 SASEGT, per germline. The CDR3 totals 15 residues. In DNA, the CDR3 is TGTGCCAGTAGCGGAAGGGCGTCAACTAATGAAAAACTGTTTTTT. Protein sequence: CASSGRASTNEKLFF.

This clonotype was detected only a few times. V gene TRBV7-9 combines with J gene TRBJ2-7; D is undetermined. The CDR3 loop spans 15 amino acids. V shed 5 bases and J shed 3 bases, with 17 bases lying between them. The germline V gene encodes CDR1 SEHNR and CDR2 FQNEAQ (reference sequence). DNA for the CDR3: TGTGCCAGCAGCAACGCCAAAGGACCGAACTACGAGCAGTACTTC. Protein sequence: CASSNAKGPNYEQYF.

This clonotype came up many times. The V and J genes are TRBV20-1 and TRBJ2-7, with 8 bases lining up with TRBD1. Germline trimming cut 3 bases from V and 2 bases from J; bases unmatched to any gene: 18. Germline assignment: CDR1 DFQATT and CDR2 SNEGSKA (reference sequence). The CDR3 length is 18 residues. The chain's CDR3 is CSASRTGSVFSHTYEQYF. CDR3 nucleotide sequence: TGCAGTGCTAGTCGGACAGGGTCAGTGTTTAGCCACACCTACGAGCAGTACTTC.

This clonotype appeared a few times. The chain combines TRBV3-1 with TRBJ2-2, with D perhaps being TRBD1 or TRBD2 (5 bases each). This CDR3 region has 14 residues. Trimming shortened V by 3 bases and J by 7 bases, and 12 bases separated the two germline ends. Looked up from germline, CDR1 is LGHDT and CDR2 is YNNKEL (reference sequence). The chain's CDR3 is CASSQRGTNGELFF. DNA of the CDR3: TGTGCCAGCAGCCAGAGGGGTACCAACGGGGAGCTGTTTTTT.

This clonotype has ten or more counts. The genes are TRBV28 and TRBJ1-2; D gene unclear. Trimming left V 3 bases short and J 4 bases short, with 12 bases between. The CDR3 covers 14 residues. From germline, CDR1 is MDHEN and CDR2 SYDVKM. In nucleotides, the CDR3 is TGTGCCAGCAGTTTCCCGCCACCTAGCTATGGCTACACCTTC. As protein: CASSFPPPSYGYTF.

This chain connects TRBV9 to TRBJ1-6, with D perhaps TRBD1 (5 bases). Germline CDR1 is SGDLS and CDR2 is YYNGEE. The CDR3 is 15 residues long. V lost 4 bases to trimming and J lost 7 bases, with 15 bases between them. The CDR3 nucleotides are TGTGCCAGCAGCACCTCGGGACTGCCGAATTCACCCCTCCACTTT. Protein sequence: CASSTSGLPNSPLHF.

The sample holds many counts of this clonotype. The chain employs TRBV5-1 and TRBJ2-7, with TRBD2 as a possible D gene (6 bases). The CDR3 consists of 13 residues. Germline CDR1 reads SGHRS; CDR2 reads YFSETQ. The V gene lost 6 bases and the J gene lost 1 base, with 11 bases spanning the gap. The CDR3 sequence is CASKNSGSYEQYF. The CDR3 DNA reads as TGCGCCAGCAAGAATAGCGGTTCCTACGAGCAGTACTTC.

There are a few counts of this clonotype. J is TRBJ2-1 and V is TRBV7-2; weak D call: TRBD2 (6 bases). V lost 2 bases and J 9 bases, leaving 17 bases between the germline ends. The germline CDR1 and CDR2 sequences are SGHTA and FQGNSA. This CDR3 contains 15 residues. In nucleotides, the CDR3 is TGTGCCAGCAGCTTACGCCAGCGGGTCTTTGGTGAGCAGTTCTTC. Protein product: CASSLRQRVFGEQFF.

This clonotype was counted at least ten times. The chain combines TRBV20-1 with TRBJ1-6; a weak D match, TRBD1 (5 bases). Germline CDR1 and CDR2: DFQATT and SNEGSKA (reference sequence). V was cut by 6 bases and J by 10 bases, with 25 bases left in between. The CDR3 extends over 16 amino acids. This CDR3 is CSAVPGTFLMGSPLHF. The CDR3 DNA follows: TGCAGTGCGGTCCCCGGGACCTTCCTTATGGGCTCACCCCTCCACTTT.

The genes are TRBV7-8 and TRBJ2-1; D is unresolved. Germline CDR1 and CDR2: SGHVS and FQNEAQ. The CDR3 sequence is 17 residues long. Trimming took 3 bases from V and 0 from J, leaving 15 bases between them. The CDR3 reads CASSLSPAQSSYNEQFF. The CDR3 coding sequence is TGTGCCAGCAGCTTGAGCCCAGCACAGAGCTCCTACAATGAGCAGTTCTTC.

The rearrangement joins TRBV5-1 to TRBJ2-3; 7 nucleotides line up with TRBD1. Trimming at V came to 7 bases and at J to 9 bases, leaving 8 bases not matched to a gene. The CDR3 covers 12 residues. Per the germline V gene, CDR1 is SGHRS and CDR2 is YFSETQ. The chain's CDR3 is CASGSADRTQYF. CDR3 nucleotide sequence: TGCGCCAGCGGCTCCGCGGACAGGACGCAGTATTTT.

V gene TRBV5-4 combines with J gene TRBJ2-5; 9 positions match TRBD2. The CDR3 is 15 residues long. V lost 0 bases to trimming and J lost 4 bases; unmatched junction nucleotides: 4. From germline, CDR1 is SGHNT and CDR2 YYREEE (reference sequence). The CDR3 region is CASSLVSSGTETQYF. CDR3 coding DNA: TGTGCCAGCAGCTTGGTTTCTAGCGGGACAGAGACCCAGTACTTC. Full variable domain (outside the CDR3, taken from reference TRBV5-4 and TRBJ2-5): ETGVTQSPTHLIKTRGQQVTLRCSSQSGHNTVSWYQQALGQGPQFIFQYYREEENGRGNFPPRFSGLQFPNYSSELNVNALELDDSALYLCASSLVSSGTETQYFGPGTRLLVL.